The 25 T cell receptor beta chains given below trace back to one sample, sequenced in a study of blood T cell repertoires in COVID-19. Profiled with immunoSEQ multiplex PCR; TCRdb holds only in-frame clones, not every one. The sample yields about 47,000 clones, approximately 91% seen once. The sequencing sample was made of peripheral blood. These TCRs come from a man aged 45 to 65 with active COVID-19.

This chain uses TRBV7-3 with TRBJ2-1; the D gene is possibly TRBD2 (6 bases). CDR1 is SGHTA, CDR2 FQGTGA, per germline. V shed 5 bases and J shed 7 bases, with 18 bases lying between them. There are 15 residues in the CDR3. The CDR3 nucleotides read TGTGCCAGCAGCCCCCTCGCGGGAATTGGTAATGAGCAGTTCTTC. This encodes CASSPLAGIGNEQFF. Together with reference TRBV7-3 and TRBJ2-1, the CDR3 gives the full variable domain: GAGVSQTPSNKVTEKGKYVELRCDPISGHTALYWYRQSLGQGPEFLIYFQGTGAADDSGLPNDRFFAVRPEGSVSTLKIQRTERGDSAVYLCASSPLAGIGNEQFFGPGTRLTVL.

V is TRBV5-8 and J is TRBJ1-6; 9 nucleotides line up with TRBD1. Germline assignment: CDR1 SGHTS and CDR2 YDEGEE. With 5 bases clipped from V and 13 bases from J, the junction kept 16 bases outside the gene matches. The CDR3 extends over 16 amino acids. The CDR3 DNA reads TGTGCCAGCAGAGGGAATTCCGGGACAGGGAGATATCCCCTCCACTTT. Translated, it gives CASRGNSGTGRYPLHF. Full variable domain (missing parts from reference TRBV5-8 and TRBJ1-6): EAGVTQSPTHLIKTRGQQATLRCSPISGHTSVYWYQQALGLGLQFLLWYDEGEERNRGNFPPRFSGRQFPNYSSELNVNALELEDSALYLCASRGNSGTGRYPLHFGNGTRLTVT.

CDR3 sequence: CASSSSGREDREAFF. The CDR3 bases are TGTGCCAGTAGCTCTAGTGGCCGTGAAGACAGAGAAGCTTTCTTT. The V call is TRBV19, the J call TRBJ1-1; a possible D gene is TRBD1 (5 bases). Germline V lookup: CDR1 LNHDA, CDR2 SQIVND (reference sequence). This CDR3 has 15 residues. V lost 6 bases, J lost 8 bases, and 22 bases lay in between.

The CDR3 loop is CASSRWGGEQFF. CDR3 nucleotide sequence: TGTGCCAGCAGCCGCTGGGGAGGTGAGCAGTTCTTC. This chain connects TRBV7-3 to TRBJ2-1; D may be TRBD2 (6 bases). CDR1 and CDR2 (germline): SGHTA, FQGTGA. Deletions cut 5 bases from V and 9 bases from J, with 11 bases between. CDR3 length: 12 amino acids. The whole variable domain, remainder taken from reference TRBV7-3 and TRBJ2-1, is GAGVSQTPSNKVTEKGKYVELRCDPISGHTALYWYRQSLGQGPEFLIYFQGTGAADDSGLPNDRFFAVRPEGSVSTLKIQRTERGDSAVYLCASSRWGGEQFFGPGTRLTVL.

This clone was counted once. The chain is built from TRBV30 and TRBJ2-3; 7 bases are shared with TRBD2. This CDR3 is built from 13 residues. Germline values: CDR1 GTSNPN, CDR2 SVGIG (reference sequence). Trimming took 4 bases from V and 3 from J; bases not matched to a gene: 4. CDR3 amino acids: CAWTSGNTDTQYF. DNA for the CDR3: TGTGCCTGGACTAGCGGAAATACAGATACGCAGTATTTT.

This clone was counted a single time. This chain joins TRBV24-1 and TRBJ2-3; 11 nucleotides agree with TRBD2. This CDR3 comprises 16 residues. CDR1 and CDR2 (germline): KGHDR, SFDVKD. Trimming took 10 bases from V and 5 from J; bases not matched to a gene: 13. DNA of the CDR3: TGTGCCACAATGAAAGGTAGCGGGGGGGCCAAAGATACGCAGTATTTT. It specifies CATMKGSGGAKDTQYF.

This rearrangement joins TRBV25-1 to TRBJ1-1; unclear D gene. The CDR3 runs to 14 residues. The V end was cut by 3 bases, the J end by 4 bases, with 12 bases between. Germline CDR1 reads MGHDK; CDR2 reads SYGVNS. The CDR3 DNA is TGTGCCAGCAGTGATTGGGGAGAAAGCACTGAAGCTTTCTTT. Translating it yields CASSDWGESTEAFF.

This clone was seen just once. The chain uses TRBV5-4 and TRBJ2-5; 8 bases fit TRBD2. J was trimmed by 2 bases and V by 4 bases; bases with no gene match: 4. This CDR3 has 14 residues. Germline V gene sequence: CDR1 SGHNT, CDR2 YYREEE (reference sequence). The CDR3 bases are TGTGCCAGCAGCCAAACTAGCGGTCAAGAGACCCAGTACTTC. Protein product: CASSQTSGQETQYF.

This clone was recorded once. V is TRBV15 and J is TRBJ2-3, with TRBD2 matching 7 bases. V dropped 0 bases and J dropped 2; count of bases not matched to a gene: 8. The CDR3 consists of 17 residues. The V gene's germline CDR1 is LNHNV and CDR2 YYDKDF (reference sequence). The CDR3 bases are TGTGCCACCAGCAGAGATGGGAGCGGGGCGGTCACAGATACGCAGTATTTT. Translating gives CATSRDGSGAVTDTQYF.

The chain has TRBV19 and TRBJ2-1; possibly TRBD2 for D (5 bases). In germline, CDR1 is LNHDA, CDR2 SQIVND (reference sequence). V was cut by 7 bases and J by 9 bases, with 16 bases left in between. This CDR3 spans 13 amino acids. CDR3 sequence: CASKSGVWGEQFF. CDR3 bases: TGTGCCAGTAAAAGCGGAGTGTGGGGTGAGCAGTTCTTC.

With respect to this clone: At one end, the junction sequence differs from germline, possibly due to a read error. V gene TRBV11-2 combines with J gene TRBJ1-4, with TRBD1 matching 7 bases. There are 14 residues in the CDR3. Germline V gene sequence: CDR1 SGHAT, CDR2 FQNNGV. Here the CDR3 DNA reads TGTGCCAGCAGCGCGACAGGGTTGAATGGAAAACTGTTTTTT. This codes for CASSATGLNGKLFF.

The V call is TRBV6-5, the J call TRBJ1-2; D might be TRBD1 (6 bases). The V end lost 7 bases, the J end lost 6 bases, and 12 bases lay between the germline ends. CDR3 length equals 12 residues. Per germline, CDR1 MNHEY and CDR2 SVGAGI. CDR3 protein: CASTRGMDGYTF. The CDR3 region has the DNA TGTGCCAGCACCAGGGGAATGGATGGCTACACCTTC.

This chain connects TRBV5-1 to TRBJ2-1; D remains ambiguous. V was pared by 2 bases and J by 4 bases, with 7 bases between. This CDR3 has 13 residues. Germline V gene lookup returns CDR1 SGHRS and CDR2 YFSETQ. This CDR3 is CASSFNSYNEQFF. The CDR3 DNA follows: TGCGCCAGCAGCTTCAACAGTTACAATGAGCAGTTCTTC. Complete variable domain (other parts from reference TRBV5-1 and TRBJ2-1): KAGVTQTPRYLIKTRGQQVTLSCSPISGHRSVSWYQQTPGQGLQFLFEYFSETQRNKGNFPGRFSGRQFSNSRSEMNVSTLELGDSALYLCASSFNSYNEQFFGPGTRLTVL.

This chain uses TRBV5-6 with TRBJ2-1; D may be TRBD2 (6 bases). Deletions cut 4 bases from V and 8 bases from J, with 19 bases between. Per germline, CDR1 SGHDT and CDR2 YYEEEE. The CDR3 spans 15 residues. CDR3 nucleotides: TGTGCCAGCAGCCCGAGTCAGGGACTTCGGTATGAGCAGTTCTTC. Translation: CASSPSQGLRYEQFF.

The chain carries TRBV29-1 and TRBJ1-2; D might be TRBD1 (6 bases). From germline, CDR1 is SQVTM and CDR2 ANQGSEA. CDR3 length equals 13 residues. V lost 6 bases and J lost 6, with 17 bases in between. In DNA form, the CDR3 reads TGCAGCGTACCCGAACAGGGAGTGAATGGCTACACCTTC. It codes for CSVPEQGVNGYTF. Using reference TRBV29-1 and TRBJ1-2 for the parts outside the CDR3, the full variable domain is SAVISQKPSRDICQRGTSLTIQCQVDSQVTMMFWYRQQPGQSLTLIATANQGSEATYESGFVIDKFPISRPNLTFSTLTVSNMSPEDSSIYLCSVPEQGVNGYTFGSGTRLTVV.

The CDR3, as DNA: TGTGCCAGTAGTATGCTCAGCGGGAGCCCGCGGAGTGGCAATGAGCAGTTCTTC. Protein sequence: CASSMLSGSPRSGNEQFF. The chain has TRBV19 and TRBJ2-1; TRBD2 aligns across 8 bases. From germline, CDR1 is LNHDA and CDR2 SQIVND (reference sequence). J gave up 6 bases and V 3 bases, and 16 bases lay outside the gene matches. The CDR3 has 18 residues.

V and J are TRBV7-6 and TRBJ2-1; 8 nucleotides match TRBD1. Trimming at V came to 1 base and at J to 12 bases, leaving 17 bases not matched to a gene. Germline V gene sequence: CDR1 SGHVS, CDR2 FNYEAQ. CDR3 length: 17 residues. CDR3 DNA: TGTGCCAGCAGCTTAGAGGCAGGGGGCACGTTGACCGGTGGGCAGTTCTTC. This translates into CASSLEAGGTLTGGQFF.

This chain joins TRBV20-1 and TRBJ1-6, with D unclear. The CDR3 sequence is 15 residues long. The germline V gene has CDR1 DFQATT and CDR2 SNEGSKA (reference sequence). The V gene lost 6 bases and the J gene lost 8 bases, with 20 bases spanning the gap. The CDR3 region is CSASFPGSVYSPLHF. In DNA, the CDR3 is TGCAGTGCCAGTTTCCCCGGGTCCGTATATTCACCCCTCCACTTT.

This CDR3 is CASSWTSGAPGTQYF. The CDR3 nucleotides read TGTGCCAGCAGCTGGACTAGCGGGGCCCCGGGGACGCAGTATTTT. The rearrangement uses TRBV2 and TRBJ2-3; 12 positions agree with TRBD2. The CDR3 is 15 residues long. Germline V gene data show CDR1 as SNHLY and CDR2 as FYNNEI. J gave up 9 bases and V 6 bases, and 10 bases lay outside the gene matches.

The CDR3 nucleotides are TGTGCCAGCAGCCAAGTCACCGGGGGGACCACAGATACGCAGTATTTT. Translating gives CASSQVTGGTTDTQYF. The rearrangement joins TRBV14 to TRBJ2-3, with TRBD2 identical over 7 bases. Germline V gene data show CDR1 as SGHDN and CDR2 as FVKESK. Losses at the gene ends were 1 base for V and 2 bases for J; bases not matched to a gene: 6. The CDR3 runs 16 residues.

This chain uses TRBV2 with TRBJ1-6; 7 nucleotides line up with TRBD1. CDR3 size: 13 residues. Losses at the gene ends were 5 bases for V and 10 bases for J; bases not matched to a gene: 5. Germline CDR1 reads SNHLY; CDR2 reads FYNNEI. The CDR3: CASSRDSHSPLHF. The CDR3 DNA is TGTGCCAGCAGTCGGGACAGCCACTCACCCCTCCACTTT.

The chain employs TRBV6-5 and TRBJ2-7; D possibly corresponds to TRBD1 (8 bases). The CDR3 runs to 13 residues. With 11 bases removed from V and 0 bases from J, the gap between germline ends came to 14 bases. CDR1 and CDR2 (germline): MNHEY, SVGAGI. The CDR3 sequence: CAGGDRHSYEQYF. As DNA, the CDR3 is TGTGCCGGGGGGGACAGGCACTCCTACGAGCAGTACTTC.

A single count supports this clone. The chain uses TRBV19 and TRBJ2-2; 7 bases agree with TRBD2. Germline-derived CDR1 and CDR2 are LNHDA and SQIVND (reference sequence). The CDR3 runs to 15 residues. V shed 1 base and J 3 bases; nucleotides not matched to a gene: 2. The CDR3 region has the DNA TGTGCCAGTAGTATAGGCGGGGGATACACCGGGGAGCTGTTTTTT. The encoded protein is CASSIGGGYTGELFF.

This rearrangement joins TRBV5-6 to TRBJ2-1; D is possibly TRBD2 (6 bases). In germline, CDR1 is SGHDT, CDR2 YYEEEE. This CDR3 contains 16 residues. V was clipped by 1 base and J by 0 bases, with 11 bases between them. The CDR3 loop reads CASSLIAGSSYNEQFF. CDR3 nucleotide sequence: TGTGCCAGCAGCTTGATCGCGGGAAGCTCCTACAATGAGCAGTTCTTC.

The chain combines TRBV6-5 with TRBJ2-7; TRBD2 agrees at 8 bases. The CDR3 is made up of 12 amino acids. Germline lookup yields CDR1 MNHEY and CDR2 SVGAGI. CDR3 bases: TGTGCCAGCAGCGAGGTATGGACTAGCACGGACGTC. Protein sequence: CASSEVWTSTDV.